Sequencing of this TCR beta chain was carried out in a study of human T cells and chemical hapten exposure. About the study: The scalp of each patient received a weekly diphenylcyclopropenone dose for the full roughly 24-week study.

Concerning this clonotype itself: Its antigen is not identified.

TCRdb fed the RACE reads into MiXCR, producing one record per CDR3 protein. The data contain around 200,000 distinct CDR3 sequences, more than 20% of them singletons. Study observations and caveats: High-frequency TCRs, those above 1 in 1000, stayed the same after DPC sensitization.

Time point noted: patch test 3, about 24 weeks after DPC sensitization. This sample's treatment: therapeutic diphenylcyclopropenone sensitization with weekly scalp DPC. With V trimmed by 4 bases and J by 3 bases, 6 bases remained unmatched. Germline CDR1 reads SGHRS; CDR2 reads YFSETQ. There are 17 residues in the CDR3. The material sequenced was whole blood, taken in connection with sensitization to the hapten diphenylcyclopropenone (DPC). The clonotype comes from a woman aged 40 to 50 with alopecia areata. Some clones in this sample may be carry-over from other donors' samples. The genes are TRBV5-1 and TRBJ2-2, with 13 nucleotides matching TRBD2. The CDR3 protein is CASSRTSGSRYTGELFF. The CDR3 nucleotides read TGCGCCAGCAGCCGGACTAGCGGGAGTCGGTACACCGGGGAGCTGTTTTTT.